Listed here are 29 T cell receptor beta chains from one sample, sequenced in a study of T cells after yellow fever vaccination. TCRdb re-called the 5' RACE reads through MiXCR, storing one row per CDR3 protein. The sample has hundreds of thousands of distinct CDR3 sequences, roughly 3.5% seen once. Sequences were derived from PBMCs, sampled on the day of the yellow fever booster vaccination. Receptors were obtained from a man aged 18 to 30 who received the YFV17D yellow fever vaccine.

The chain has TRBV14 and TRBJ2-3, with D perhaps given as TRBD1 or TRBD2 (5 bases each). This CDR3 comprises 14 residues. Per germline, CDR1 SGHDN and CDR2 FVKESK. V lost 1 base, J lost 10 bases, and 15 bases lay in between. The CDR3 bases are TGTGCCAGCAGCCAAGCTGGGGGTAGAATGGCGCAGTATTTT. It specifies CASSQAGGRMAQYF.

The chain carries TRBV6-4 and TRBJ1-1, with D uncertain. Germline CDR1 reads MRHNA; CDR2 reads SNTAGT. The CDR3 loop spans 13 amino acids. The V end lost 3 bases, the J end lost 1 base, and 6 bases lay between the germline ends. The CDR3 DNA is TGTGCCAGCAGTGAGTGGAGGAACACTGAAGCTTTCTTT. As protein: CASSEWRNTEAFF.

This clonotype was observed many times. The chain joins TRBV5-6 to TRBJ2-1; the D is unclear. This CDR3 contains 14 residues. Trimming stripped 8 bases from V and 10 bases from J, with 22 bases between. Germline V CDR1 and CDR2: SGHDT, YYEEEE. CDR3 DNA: TGTGCCAGTACACGCCCGGGCGTCTTAGGGGAGCAGTTCTTC. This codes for CASTRPGVLGEQFF.

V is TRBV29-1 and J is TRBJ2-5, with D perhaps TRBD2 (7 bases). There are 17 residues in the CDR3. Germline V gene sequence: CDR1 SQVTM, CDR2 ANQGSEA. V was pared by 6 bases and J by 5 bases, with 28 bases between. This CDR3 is CSVAGVGGQRSGETQYF. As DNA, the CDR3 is TGCAGCGTCGCGGGGGTCGGGGGACAACGGAGTGGGGAGACCCAGTACTTC. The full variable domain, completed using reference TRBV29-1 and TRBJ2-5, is SAVISQKPSRDICQRGTSLTIQCQVDSQVTMMFWYRQQPGQSLTLIATANQGSEATYESGFVIDKFPISRPNLTFSTLTVSNMSPEDSSIYLCSVAGVGGQRSGETQYFGPGTRLLVL.

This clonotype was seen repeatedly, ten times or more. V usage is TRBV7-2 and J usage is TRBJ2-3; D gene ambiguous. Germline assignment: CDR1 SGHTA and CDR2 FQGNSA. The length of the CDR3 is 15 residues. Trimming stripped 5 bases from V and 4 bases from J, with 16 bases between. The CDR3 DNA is TGTGCCAGCAGCCTCGGGCTCTCTGGCGCAGATACGCAGTATTTT. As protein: CASSLGLSGADTQYF.

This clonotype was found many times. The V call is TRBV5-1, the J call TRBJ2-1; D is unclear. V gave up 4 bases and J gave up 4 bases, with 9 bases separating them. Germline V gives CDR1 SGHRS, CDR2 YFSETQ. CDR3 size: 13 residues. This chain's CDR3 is CASSAGRYNEQFF. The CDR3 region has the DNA TGCGCCAGCAGCGCCGGCCGGTACAATGAGCAGTTCTTC. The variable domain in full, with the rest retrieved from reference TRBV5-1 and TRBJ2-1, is KAGVTQTPRYLIKTRGQQVTLSCSPISGHRSVSWYQQTPGQGLQFLFEYFSETQRNKGNFPGRFSGRQFSNSRSEMNVSTLELGDSALYLCASSAGRYNEQFFGPGTRLTVL.

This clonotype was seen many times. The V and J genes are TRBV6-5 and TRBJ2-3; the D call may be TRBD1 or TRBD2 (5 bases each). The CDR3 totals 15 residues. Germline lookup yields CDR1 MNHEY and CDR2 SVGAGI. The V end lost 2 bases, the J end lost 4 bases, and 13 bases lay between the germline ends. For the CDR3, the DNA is TGTGCCAGCAGTTACGGGGCCGAGGGCGCAGATACGCAGTATTTT. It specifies CASSYGAEGADTQYF.

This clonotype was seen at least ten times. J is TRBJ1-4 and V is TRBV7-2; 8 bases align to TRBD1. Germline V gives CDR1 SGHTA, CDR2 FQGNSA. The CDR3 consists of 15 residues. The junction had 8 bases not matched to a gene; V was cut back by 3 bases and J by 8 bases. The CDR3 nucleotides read TGTGCCAGCAGCTTCGTGACAGGGGTAGGGGAAAAACTGTTTTTT. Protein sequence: CASSFVTGVGEKLFF. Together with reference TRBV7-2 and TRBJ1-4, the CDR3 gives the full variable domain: GAGVSQSPSNKVTEKGKDVELRCDPISGHTALYWYRQSLGQGLEFLIYFQGNSAPDKSGLPSDRFSAERTGGSVSTLTIQRTQQEDSAVYLCASSFVTGVGEKLFFGSGTQLSVL.

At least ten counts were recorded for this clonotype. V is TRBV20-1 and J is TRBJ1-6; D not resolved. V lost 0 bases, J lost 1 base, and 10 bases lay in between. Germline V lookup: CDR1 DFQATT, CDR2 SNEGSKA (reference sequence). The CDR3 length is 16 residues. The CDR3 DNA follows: TGCAGTGCTAGAGATAGAAGGATATCCTATAATTCACCCCTCCACTTT. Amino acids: CSARDRRISYNSPLHF.

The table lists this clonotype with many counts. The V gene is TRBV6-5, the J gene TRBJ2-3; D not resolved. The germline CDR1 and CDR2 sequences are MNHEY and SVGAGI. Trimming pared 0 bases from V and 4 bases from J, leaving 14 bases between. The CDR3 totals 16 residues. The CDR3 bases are TGTGCCAGCAGTTACTCGCACAGTCCGTCAGCAGATACGCAGTATTTT. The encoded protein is CASSYSHSPSADTQYF.

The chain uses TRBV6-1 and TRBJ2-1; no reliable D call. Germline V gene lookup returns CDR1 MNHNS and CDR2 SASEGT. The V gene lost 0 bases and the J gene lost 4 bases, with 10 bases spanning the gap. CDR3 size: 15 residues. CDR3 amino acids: CASSEAPAVYNEQFF. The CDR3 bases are TGTGCCAGCAGTGAAGCCCCTGCGGTGTACAATGAGCAGTTCTTC.

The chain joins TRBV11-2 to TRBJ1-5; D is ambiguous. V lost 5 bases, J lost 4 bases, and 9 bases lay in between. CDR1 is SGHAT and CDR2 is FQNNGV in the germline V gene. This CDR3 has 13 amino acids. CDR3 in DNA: TGTGCCAGCAGCCCCGGGATTAATCAGCCCCAGCATTTT. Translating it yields CASSPGINQPQHF. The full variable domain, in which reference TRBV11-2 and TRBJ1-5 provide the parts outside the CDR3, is EAGVAQSPRYKIIEKRQSVAFWCNPISGHATLYWYQQILGQGPKLLIQFQNNGVVDDSQLPKDRFSAERLKGVDSTLKIQPAKLEDSAVYLCASSPGINQPQHFGDGTRLSIL.

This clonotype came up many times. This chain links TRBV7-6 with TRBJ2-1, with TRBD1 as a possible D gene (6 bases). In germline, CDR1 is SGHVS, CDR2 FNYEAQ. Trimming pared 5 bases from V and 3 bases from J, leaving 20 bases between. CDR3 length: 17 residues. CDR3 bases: TGTGCCAGCAGCCCCGGGACACCGTCCCTCCTCTACAATGAGCAGTTCTTC. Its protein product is CASSPGTPSLLYNEQFF.

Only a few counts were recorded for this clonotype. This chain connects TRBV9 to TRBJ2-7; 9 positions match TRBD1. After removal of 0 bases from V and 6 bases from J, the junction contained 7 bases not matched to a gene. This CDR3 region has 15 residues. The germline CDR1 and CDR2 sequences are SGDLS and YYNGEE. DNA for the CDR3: TGTGCCAGCAGCGTAGGACCAGAGGACAGGGGCGAGCAGTACTTC. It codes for CASSVGPEDRGEQYF.

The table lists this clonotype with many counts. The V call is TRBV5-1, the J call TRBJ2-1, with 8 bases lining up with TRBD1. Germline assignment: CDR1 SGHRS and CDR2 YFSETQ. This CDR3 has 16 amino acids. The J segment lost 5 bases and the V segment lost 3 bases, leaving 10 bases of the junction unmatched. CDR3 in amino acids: CASSSARGQANNEQFF. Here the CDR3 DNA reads TGCGCCAGCAGCTCCGCGAGGGGACAGGCTAACAATGAGCAGTTCTTC.

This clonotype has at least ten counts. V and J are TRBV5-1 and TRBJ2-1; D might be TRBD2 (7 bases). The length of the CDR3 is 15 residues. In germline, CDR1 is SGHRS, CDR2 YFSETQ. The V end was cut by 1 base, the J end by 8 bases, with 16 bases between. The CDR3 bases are TGCGCCAGCAGCTTGAAGAGGGGGGGCTTGGATGAGCAGTTCTTC. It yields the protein CASSLKRGGLDEQFF.

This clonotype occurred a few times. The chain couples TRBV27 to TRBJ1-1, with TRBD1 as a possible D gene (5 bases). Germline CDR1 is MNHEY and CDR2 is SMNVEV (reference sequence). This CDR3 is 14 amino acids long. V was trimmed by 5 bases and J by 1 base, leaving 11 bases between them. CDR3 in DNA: TGTGCCAGCAGTGTGCCAGGGTCGAACACTGAAGCTTTCTTT. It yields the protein CASSVPGSNTEAFF.

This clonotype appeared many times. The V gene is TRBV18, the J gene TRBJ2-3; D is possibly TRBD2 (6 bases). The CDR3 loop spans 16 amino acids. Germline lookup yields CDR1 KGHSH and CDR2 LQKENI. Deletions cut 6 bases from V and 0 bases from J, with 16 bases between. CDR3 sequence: CASSPPGLPSTDTQYF. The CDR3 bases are TGTGCCAGCTCGCCCCCGGGACTGCCTAGCACAGATACGCAGTATTTT.

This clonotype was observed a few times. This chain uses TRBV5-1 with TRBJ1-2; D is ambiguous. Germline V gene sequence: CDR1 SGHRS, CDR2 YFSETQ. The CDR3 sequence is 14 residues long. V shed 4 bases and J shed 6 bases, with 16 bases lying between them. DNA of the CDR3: TGCGCCAGCAGCGCACTCGCATCCAATAATGGCTACACCTTC. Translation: CASSALASNNGYTF.

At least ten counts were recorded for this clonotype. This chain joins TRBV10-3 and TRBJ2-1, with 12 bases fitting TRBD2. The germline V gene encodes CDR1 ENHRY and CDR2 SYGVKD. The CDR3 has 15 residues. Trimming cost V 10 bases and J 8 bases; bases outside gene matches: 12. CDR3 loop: CATNHGLAGSDEQFF. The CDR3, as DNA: TGTGCCACCAACCACGGACTAGCGGGGAGCGATGAGCAGTTCTTC.

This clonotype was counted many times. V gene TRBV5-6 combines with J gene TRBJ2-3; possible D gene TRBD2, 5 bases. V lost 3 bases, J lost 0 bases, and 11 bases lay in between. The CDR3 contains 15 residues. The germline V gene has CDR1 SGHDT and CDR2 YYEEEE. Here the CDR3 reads CASSSGLRSTDTQYF. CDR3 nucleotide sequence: TGTGCCAGCAGCTCCGGACTCCGTAGCACAGATACGCAGTATTTT.

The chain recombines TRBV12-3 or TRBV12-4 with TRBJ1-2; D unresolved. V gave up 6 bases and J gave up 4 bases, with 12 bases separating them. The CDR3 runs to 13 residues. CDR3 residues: CASSRNIGYGYTF. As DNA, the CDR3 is TGTGCCAGCAGCCGTAACATCGGCTATGGCTACACCTTC.

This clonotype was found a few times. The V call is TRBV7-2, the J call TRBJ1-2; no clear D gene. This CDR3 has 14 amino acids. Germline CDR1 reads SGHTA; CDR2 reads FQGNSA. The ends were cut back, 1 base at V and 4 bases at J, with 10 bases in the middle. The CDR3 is CASSLDWGGYGYTF. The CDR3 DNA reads TGTGCCAGCAGCTTAGATTGGGGTGGCTATGGCTACACCTTC. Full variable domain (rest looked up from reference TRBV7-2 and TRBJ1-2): GAGVSQSPSNKVTEKGKDVELRCDPISGHTALYWYRQSLGQGLEFLIYFQGNSAPDKSGLPSDRFSAERTGGSVSTLTIQRTQQEDSAVYLCASSLDWGGYGYTFGSGTRLTVV.

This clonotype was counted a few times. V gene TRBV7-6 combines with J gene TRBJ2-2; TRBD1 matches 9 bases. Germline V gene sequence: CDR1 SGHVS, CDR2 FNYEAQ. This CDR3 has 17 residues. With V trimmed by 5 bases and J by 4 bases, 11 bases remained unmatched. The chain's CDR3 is CASSPTRDRVRTGELFF. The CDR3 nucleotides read TGTGCCAGCAGCCCAACTAGGGACAGGGTGCGCACCGGGGAGCTGTTTTTT.

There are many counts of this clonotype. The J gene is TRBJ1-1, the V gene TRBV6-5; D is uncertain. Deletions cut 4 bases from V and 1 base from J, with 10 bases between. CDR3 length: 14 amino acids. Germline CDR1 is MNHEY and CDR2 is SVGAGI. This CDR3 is CASSSNRRNTEAFF. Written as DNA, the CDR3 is TGTGCCAGCAGTTCCAACCGTAGGAACACTGAAGCTTTCTTT.

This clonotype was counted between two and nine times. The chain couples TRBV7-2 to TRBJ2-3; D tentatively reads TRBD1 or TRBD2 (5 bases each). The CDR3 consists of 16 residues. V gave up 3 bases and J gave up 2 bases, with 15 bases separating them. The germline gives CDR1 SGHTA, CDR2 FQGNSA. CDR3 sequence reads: CASSFFSDRHTDTQYF. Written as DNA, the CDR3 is TGTGCCAGCAGCTTTTTTAGCGACAGACACACAGATACGCAGTATTTT. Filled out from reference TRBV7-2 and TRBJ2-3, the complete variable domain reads GAGVSQSPSNKVTEKGKDVELRCDPISGHTALYWYRQSLGQGLEFLIYFQGNSAPDKSGLPSDRFSAERTGGSVSTLTIQRTQQEDSAVYLCASSFFSDRHTDTQYFGPGTRLTVL.

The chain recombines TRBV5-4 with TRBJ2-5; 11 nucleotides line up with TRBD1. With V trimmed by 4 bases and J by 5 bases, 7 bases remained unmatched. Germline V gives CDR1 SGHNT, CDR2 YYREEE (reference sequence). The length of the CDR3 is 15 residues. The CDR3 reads CASSRTDRGRETQYF. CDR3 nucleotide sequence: TGTGCCAGCAGCAGGACGGACAGGGGGCGGGAGACCCAGTACTTC.

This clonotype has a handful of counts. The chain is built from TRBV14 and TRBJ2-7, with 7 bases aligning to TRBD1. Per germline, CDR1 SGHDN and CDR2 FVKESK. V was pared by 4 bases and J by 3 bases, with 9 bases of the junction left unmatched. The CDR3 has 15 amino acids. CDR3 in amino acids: CASSPLTRGNYEQYF. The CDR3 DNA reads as TGTGCCAGCAGCCCTCTTACCAGGGGGAACTACGAGCAGTACTTC.

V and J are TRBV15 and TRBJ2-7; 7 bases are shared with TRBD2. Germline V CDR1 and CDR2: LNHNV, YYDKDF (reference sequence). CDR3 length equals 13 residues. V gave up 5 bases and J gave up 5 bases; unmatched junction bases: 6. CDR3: CATSGRDRNEQYV. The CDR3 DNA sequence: TGTGCCACCAGCGGGAGGGATCGTAACGAGCAGTACGTC.